Each of the 17 T cell receptor beta chains below was sequenced from the same sample in a study of cytomegalovirus exposure and HLA in healthy donors. PCR amplification relied on 60 Vbeta primers (plus 13 Jbeta primers). Repertoires were generated with immunoSEQ multiplex PCR, while TCRdb's copy carries only in-frame clones and drops some. The sample holds fewer than 200,000 clones, around 83% seen once. What was sequenced was PBMCs. These receptors were taken from a girl aged 2 to 10 in good health and CMV-seropositive.

The chain has TRBV19 and TRBJ2-3; D is perhaps TRBD2 (6 bases). Germline V gene sequence: CDR1 LNHDA, CDR2 SQIVND (reference sequence). The CDR3 runs 17 residues. The germline V and J ends were trimmed by 3 bases and 6 bases, with 22 bases remaining between them. CDR3 nucleotide sequence: TGTGCCAGTAGTATTCAGAGTCTAGCGAGGAATCGGGATACGCAGTATTTT. Its protein is CASSIQSLARNRDTQYF.

The V and J genes are TRBV28 and TRBJ1-4; weak D call: TRBD1 (5 bases). This CDR3 spans 12 amino acids. V shed 10 bases and J shed 4 bases, with 10 bases lying between them. The germline V gene has CDR1 MDHEN and CDR2 SYDVKM. The CDR3 loop is CATRAFNEKLFF. The CDR3 nucleotides read TGTGCCACCAGGGCCTTTAATGAAAAACTGTTTTTT.

This chain uses TRBV27 with TRBJ2-1; D unresolved. The V gene's germline CDR1 is MNHEY and CDR2 SMNVEV (reference sequence). V lost 6 bases, J lost 4 bases, and 4 bases lay in between. The CDR3 length is 11 residues. The CDR3 is CASRRYNEQFF. The CDR3 nucleotides read TGTGCCAGCAGGAGGTACAATGAGCAGTTCTTC.

The gene calls are TRBV30 and TRBJ2-1, with D maybe TRBD2 (5 bases). This CDR3 comprises 12 residues. Germline V gene sequence: CDR1 GTSNPN, CDR2 SVGIG (reference sequence). Trimming stripped 4 bases from V and 3 bases from J, with 7 bases between. CDR3 sequence (DNA): TGTGCCTGGAAGGGAGTCTACAATGAGCAGTTCTTC. This gives the protein CAWKGVYNEQFF. Supplemented by reference TRBV30 and TRBJ2-1, the full variable domain reads SQTIHQWPATLVQPVGSPLSLECTVEGTSNPNLYWYRQAAGRGLQLLFYSVGIGQISSEVPQNLSASRPQDRQFILSSKKLLLSDSGFYLCAWKGVYNEQFFGPGTRLTVL.

The CDR3 DNA reads TGCAGCGTTGAGGGGGACAGCCAGAGCACAGATACGCAGTATTTT. Its protein is CSVEGDSQSTDTQYF. The chain joins TRBV29-1 to TRBJ2-3; 7 bases are a match to TRBD1. The germline gives CDR1 SQVTM, CDR2 ANQGSEA. J lost 0 bases, V lost 3 bases, and 6 bases had no gene match. The CDR3 loop spans 15 amino acids.

V is TRBV29-1 and J is TRBJ2-5; tentative D call: TRBD1 (5 bases). Trimming pared 1 base from V and 4 bases from J, leaving 13 bases between. There are 14 residues in the CDR3. CDR1 SQVTM and CDR2 ANQGSEA come from the germline V gene. The CDR3 sequence: CSVEGDTQGETQYF. In DNA, the CDR3 is TGCAGCGTTGAAGGTGACACCCAGGGAGAGACCCAGTACTTC.

The chain has TRBV27 and TRBJ2-1; D remains unclear. Trimming cost V 3 bases and J 5 bases, with 11 bases left between them. The CDR3 is 14 amino acids. CDR1 and CDR2 from the germline V gene are MNHEY and SMNVEV (reference sequence). Here the CDR3 DNA reads TGTGCCAGCAGTTTGTCTAGGTCCCACAATGAGCAGTTCTTC. This gives the protein CASSLSRSHNEQFF.

V usage is TRBV6-1 and J usage is TRBJ2-3; 8 nucleotides align to TRBD2. J lost 1 base, V lost 4 bases, and 7 bases had no gene match. Germline CDR1 is MNHNS and CDR2 is SASEGT. There are 16 residues in the CDR3. The CDR3 is CASSGRFSGGTDTQYF. CDR3 nucleotides: TGTGCCAGCAGTGGGCGGTTTAGCGGGGGCACAGATACGCAGTATTTT.

The table lists this clone with a count of one. The V call is TRBV13, the J call TRBJ1-3, with D maybe TRBD1 (6 bases). The V end was cut by 4 bases, the J end by 4 bases, with 23 bases between. The CDR3 totals 18 residues. The germline CDR1 and CDR2 sequences are PRHDT and FYEKMQ (reference sequence). The CDR3 DNA is TGTGCCAGCAGCTCCCAAAAGCACAGGGCTGTAAGAGGAAACACCATATATTTT. Its translation is CASSSQKHRAVRGNTIYF.

The V gene is TRBV6-1, the J gene TRBJ2-5, with D maybe TRBD2 (5 bases). This CDR3 contains 14 residues. The germline V gene has CDR1 MNHNS and CDR2 SASEGT. V was pared by 4 bases and J by 1 base, with 10 bases between. The CDR3 DNA reads as TGTGCCAGCAGTGCGAGGGCAGTCCAAGAGACCCAGTACTTC. Translated: CASSARAVQETQYF.

This clone was detected once. The chain has TRBV5-1 and TRBJ2-2; 10 bases match TRBD2. Germline CDR1 is SGHRS and CDR2 is YFSETQ. V shed 3 bases, J shed 2 bases, and the junction held 1 base outside the gene matches. CDR3 length: 15 amino acids. This CDR3 reads CASSSSGSNTGELFF. The CDR3 region has the DNA TGCGCCAGCAGCTCTAGCGGGAGTAACACCGGGGAGCTGTTTTTT. Using reference TRBV5-1 and TRBJ2-2 for the parts outside the CDR3, the full variable domain is KAGVTQTPRYLIKTRGQQVTLSCSPISGHRSVSWYQQTPGQGLQFLFEYFSETQRNKGNFPGRFSGRQFSNSRSEMNVSTLELGDSALYLCASSSSGSNTGELFFGEGSRLTVL.

V and J are TRBV4-1 and TRBJ1-5; tentative D call: TRBD1 (6 bases). The CDR3 has 15 residues. From germline, CDR1 is MGHRA and CDR2 YSYEKL. Trimming stripped 4 bases from V and 1 base from J, with 11 bases between. The chain's CDR3 is CASSLGTQSNQPQHF. Written as DNA, the CDR3 is TGCGCCAGCAGCCTGGGGACACAAAGCAATCAGCCCCAGCATTTT.

The rearrangement joins TRBV15 to TRBJ2-6, with D unresolved. The V and J ends lost 0 bases and 0 bases respectively, with 3 bases between them. There are 15 residues in the CDR3. Germline CDR1 and CDR2: LNHNV and YYDKDF (reference sequence). CDR3 sequence reads: CATSRELSGANVLTF. The DNA for the CDR3 is TGTGCCACCAGCAGAGAACTCTCTGGGGCCAACGTCCTGACTTTC.

The genes are TRBV6-5 and TRBJ2-7, with D perhaps TRBD1 (6 bases). The germline V gene has CDR1 MNHEY and CDR2 SVGAGI. This CDR3 contains 13 residues. V lost 6 bases and J lost 2, with 11 bases in between. The CDR3 spells CASSNRVTYEQYF. The CDR3 DNA sequence: TGTGCCAGCAGCAACAGGGTCACCTACGAGCAGTACTTC.

This clone was seen once. The chain couples TRBV5-1 to TRBJ2-5, with 13 bases fitting TRBD2. The V segment lost 7 bases and the J segment 5 bases; nucleotides outside the gene matches: 14. Germline V gives CDR1 SGHRS, CDR2 YFSETQ. This CDR3 region has 17 residues. Here the CDR3 DNA reads TGCGCCAGCCGTTCCATGACTAGCGGGAGGCTGCGGGAGACCCAGTACTTC. It is translated as CASRSMTSGRLRETQYF.

This chain joins TRBV6-1 and TRBJ2-7; TRBD2 is a possible D gene (6 bases). The CDR3 totals 15 residues. Trimming took off 2 bases at V and 5 bases at J, with 16 bases between the two ends. CDR1 and CDR2 (germline): MNHNS, SASEGT. CDR3 sequence: CASSERGPGGNEQYF. The CDR3 DNA reads as TGTGCCAGCAGTGAAAGGGGACCCGGGGGTAACGAGCAGTACTTC.

This clone was found once. The chain recombines TRBV30 with TRBJ2-1; D is uncertain. CDR1 and CDR2 from the germline V gene are GTSNPN and SVGIG (reference sequence). This CDR3 has 19 residues. Trimming took off 1 base at V and 9 bases at J, with 31 bases between the two ends. The CDR3 DNA follows: TGTGCCTGGAGTGCCACCAGAGTTAGGATACGGGTAGAAATGGGTGAGCAGTTCTTC. Protein sequence: CAWSATRVRIRVEMGEQFF.